The clone carrying this T cell receptor (beta chain) was recorded a few times. As yet, its antigen is unknown. Time point of the sample: persistent/refractory GD, antithyroid drugs over 5 years with positive TRAb. Making the TCR library involved RNA that had been extracted from PBMCs. The authors drew about 9 milliliters of peripheral blood into EDTA tubes. The data are from a study of regulatory T cells in long-lasting Graves disease. CDR3 regions were amplified by Arm-PCR using iRepertoire HTBI primers to build TCR beta libraries. MiXCR, applied by TCRdb to the multiplex PCR reads, yields one record per CDR3 protein. The repertoire holds 400,000 to 500,000 distinct CDR3 sequences, with about a fifth as singletons. General observations from the study: The number of shared public clonotypes was higher in persistent patients (approximately 2,500) than new patients (roughly 970). Exclusively peripheral blood, rather than thyroid tissue, was studied. With persistent disease, TRBV28, TRBJ1-2 and TRBJ2-5 were the favored segments.

The CDR3 is 15 residues long. The V gene's germline CDR1 is MNHEY and CDR2 SMNVEV (reference sequence). V shed 4 bases and J 4 bases; nucleotides not matched to a gene: 7. This chain joins TRBV27 and TRBJ2-7; 10 bases align to TRBD1. The input for sequencing was peripheral blood mononuclear cells (PBMCs), taken when the disease was refractory, from a patient treated with antithyroid drugs. This receptor was obtained from a female donor with Graves disease. The CDR3 spells CASSYGTGAVYEQYF. CDR3 sequence (DNA): TGTGCCAGCAGTTACGGGACAGGGGCGGTTTACGAGCAGTACTTC.